Following are 10 T cell receptor beta chains from one sample sequenced in a study of shared T cell receptors in the human thymus. Repertoires were generated with immunoSEQ multiplex PCR, while TCRdb's copy carries only in-frame clones and drops some. The sample lists 700,000 or so clones; 70% to 90% were seen once. The same specimen was also included in a second study, on human thymus T cells.

The material sequenced was thymocytes. The receptors were gathered from a girl less than two years old with a congenital heart defect.

The chain is built from TRBV5-1 and TRBJ2-4; 9 positions agree with TRBD1. This CDR3 has 20 amino acids. V trimming: 0 bases; J trimming: 9 bases; junction bases outside the gene matches: 22. CDR1 and CDR2 (germline): SGHRS, YFSETQ. CDR3 region: CASSLAWGTPGQGGESIQYF. The CDR3, as DNA: TGCGCCAGCAGCTTGGCTTGGGGGACTCCGGGACAGGGAGGGGAGAGCATTCAGTACTTC.

This chain joins TRBV15 and TRBJ2-3, with D perhaps matching TRBD1 (6 bases). Trimming stripped 3 bases from V and 7 bases from J, with 23 bases between. From germline, CDR1 is LNHNV and CDR2 YYDKDF (reference sequence). The CDR3 has 17 residues. The CDR3 DNA follows: TGTGCCACCAGCAGTAGGGTGATTTGGACAGCCACTTATACGCAGTATTTT. It yields the protein CATSSRVIWTATYTQYF.

The rearrangement links TRBV29-1 to TRBJ1-6; no firm D call. Germline lookup yields CDR1 SQVTM and CDR2 ANQGSEA. This CDR3 is 16 amino acids long. V was clipped by 0 bases and J by 8 bases, with 17 bases between them. CDR3 bases: TGCAGCGTTGAAGATAATTCCGGGTCTGGCGATTCACCCCTCCACTTT. Protein: CSVEDNSGSGDSPLHF.

This chain connects TRBV5-5 to TRBJ1-5; D gene ambiguous. Per germline, CDR1 SGHKS and CDR2 YYEKEE (reference sequence). The CDR3 consists of 13 residues. Trimming stripped 0 bases from V and 4 bases from J, with 5 bases between. The CDR3 here is CASSLAGNQPQHF. The CDR3 coding sequence is TGTGCCAGCAGCTTGGCCGGGAATCAGCCCCAGCATTTT.

Note on this clone: A junction boundary mismatches the germline segment, possibly from a read error. The chain joins TRBV6-1 to TRBJ1-5, with 8 bases aligning to TRBD1. Germline CDR1 reads MNHNS; CDR2 reads SASEGT. The CDR3 is 12 amino acids. The CDR3 DNA is TGTGCCAGCAGTGAGGGTCGACAGGGGAGGTATTTT. Amino acids: CASSEGRQGRYF.

V usage is TRBV30 and J usage is TRBJ1-2; no firm D call. Trimming left V 0 bases short and J 4 bases short, with 3 bases between. This CDR3 contains 11 residues. CDR1 is GTSNPN, CDR2 SVGIG, per germline (reference sequence). The CDR3 sequence is CAWSVIYGYTF. Here the CDR3 DNA reads TGTGCCTGGAGTGTCATCTATGGCTACACCTTC.

Regarding this clone: One junction end disagrees with the germline gene, perhaps due to a read error. The rearrangement links TRBV27 to TRBJ2-3; 11 bases line up with TRBD2. The CDR3 sequence is 19 residues long. Germline assignment: CDR1 MNHEY and CDR2 SMNVEV (reference sequence). The CDR3 nucleotides read TGTGCCAGCAGTGTATCGGCGCTAGCGGGGGGCCCTAGCACAGATACGCAGTATTTT. Its protein product is CASSVSALAGGPSTDTQYF.

The rearrangement joins TRBV6-5 to TRBJ2-2, with a possible D match to TRBD2 (5 bases). The germline V gene has CDR1 MNHEY and CDR2 SVGAGI. Trimming took 6 bases from V and 7 from J, leaving 18 bases between them. This CDR3 region has 15 residues. The CDR3 DNA sequence: TGTGCCAGCAGCGGACCCGAGGGAGTTTACGGGGAGCTGTTTTTT. Residues: CASSGPEGVYGELFF.

The genes are TRBV10-2 and TRBJ1-6; 7 bases line up with TRBD1. The ends lost 10 bases at V and 0 bases at J; junction bases unmatched: 12. The CDR3 contains 17 residues. Germline lookup yields CDR1 WSHSY and CDR2 SAAADI. CDR3 protein: CATSRTGLNSYNSPLHF. In DNA form, the CDR3 reads TGCGCCACTTCCAGGACAGGACTTAACTCCTATAATTCACCCCTCCACTTT.

The chain employs TRBV29-1 and TRBJ1-2; 9 nucleotides match TRBD1. CDR3 length equals 11 residues. V was clipped by 7 bases and J by 6 bases; unmatched bases: 3. CDR1 SQVTM and CDR2 ANQGSEA come from the germline V gene. The CDR3 DNA sequence: TGCAGCGGTACAGGGGGCGATGGCTACACCTTC. Protein product: CSGTGGDGYTF.